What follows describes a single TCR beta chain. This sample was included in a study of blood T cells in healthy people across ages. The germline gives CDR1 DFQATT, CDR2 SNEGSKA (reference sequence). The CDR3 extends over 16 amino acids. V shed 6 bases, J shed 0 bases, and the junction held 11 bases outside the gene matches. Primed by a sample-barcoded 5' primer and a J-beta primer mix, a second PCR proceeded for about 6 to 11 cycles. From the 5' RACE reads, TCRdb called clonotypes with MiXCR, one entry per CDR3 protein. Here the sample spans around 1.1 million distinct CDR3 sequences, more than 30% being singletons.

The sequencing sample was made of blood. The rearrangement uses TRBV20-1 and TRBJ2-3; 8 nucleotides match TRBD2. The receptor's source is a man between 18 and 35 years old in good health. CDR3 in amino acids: CSAWGLRGASTDTQYF. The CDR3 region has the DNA TGCAGTGCCTGGGGGCTGCGGGGGGCTAGCACAGATACGCAGTATTTT.